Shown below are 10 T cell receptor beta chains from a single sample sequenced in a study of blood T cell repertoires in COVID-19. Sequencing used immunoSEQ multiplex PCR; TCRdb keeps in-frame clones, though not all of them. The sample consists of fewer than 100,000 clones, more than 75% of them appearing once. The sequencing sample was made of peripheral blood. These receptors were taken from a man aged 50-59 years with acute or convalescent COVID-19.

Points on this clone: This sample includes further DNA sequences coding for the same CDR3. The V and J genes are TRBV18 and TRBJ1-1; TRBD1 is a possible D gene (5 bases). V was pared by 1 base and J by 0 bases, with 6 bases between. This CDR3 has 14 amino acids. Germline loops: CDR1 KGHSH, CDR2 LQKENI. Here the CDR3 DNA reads TGTGCCAGCTCACCACAGGGGCTGAACACTGAAGCTTTCTTT. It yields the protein CASSPQGLNTEAFF.

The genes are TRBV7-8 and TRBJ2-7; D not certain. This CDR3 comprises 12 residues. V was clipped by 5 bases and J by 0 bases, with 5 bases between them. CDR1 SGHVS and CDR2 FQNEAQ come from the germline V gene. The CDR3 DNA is TGTGCCAGCAGCCCCAGCTCCTACGAGCAGTACTTC. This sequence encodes CASSPSSYEQYF.

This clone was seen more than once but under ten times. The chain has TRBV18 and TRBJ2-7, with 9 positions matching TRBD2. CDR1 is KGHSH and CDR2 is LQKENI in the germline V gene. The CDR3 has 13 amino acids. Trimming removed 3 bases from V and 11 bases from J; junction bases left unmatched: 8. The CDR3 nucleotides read TGTGCCAGCTCACCTGACCATAGCGGGAGTAAGTACTTC. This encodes CASSPDHSGSKYF. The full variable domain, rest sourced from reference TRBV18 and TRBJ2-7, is NAGVMQNPRHLVRRRGQEARLRCSPMKGHSHVYWYRQLPEEGLKFMVYLQKENIIDESGMPKERFSAEFPKEGPSILRIQQVVRGDSAAYFCASSPDHSGSKYFGPGTRLTVT.

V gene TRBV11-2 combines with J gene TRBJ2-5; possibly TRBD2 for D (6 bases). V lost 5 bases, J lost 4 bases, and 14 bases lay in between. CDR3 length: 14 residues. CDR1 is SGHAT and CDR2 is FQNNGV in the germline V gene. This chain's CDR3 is CASSLRGKSETQYF. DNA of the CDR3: TGTGCCAGCAGCCTCCGGGGGAAATCAGAGACCCAGTACTTC. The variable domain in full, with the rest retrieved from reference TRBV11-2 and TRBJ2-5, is EAGVAQSPRYKIIEKRQSVAFWCNPISGHATLYWYQQILGQGPKLLIQFQNNGVVDDSQLPKDRFSAERLKGVDSTLKIQPAKLEDSAVYLCASSLRGKSETQYFGPGTRLLVL.

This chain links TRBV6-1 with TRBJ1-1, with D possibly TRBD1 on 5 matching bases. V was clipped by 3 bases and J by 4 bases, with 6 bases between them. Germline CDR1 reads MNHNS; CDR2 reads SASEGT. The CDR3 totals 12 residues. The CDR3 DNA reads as TGTGCCAGCAGTGACAGGGTCACTGAAGCTTTCTTT. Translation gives CASSDRVTEAFF.

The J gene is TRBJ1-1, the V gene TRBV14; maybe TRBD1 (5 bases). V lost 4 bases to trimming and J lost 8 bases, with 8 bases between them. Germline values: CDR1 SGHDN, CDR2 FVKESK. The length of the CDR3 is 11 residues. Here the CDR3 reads CASSPTEEAFF. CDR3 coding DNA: TGTGCCAGCAGCCCGACAGAAGAAGCTTTCTTT. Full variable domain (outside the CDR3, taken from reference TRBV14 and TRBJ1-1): EAGVTQFPSHSVIEKGQTVTLRCDPISGHDNLYWYRRVMGKEIKFLLHFVKESKQDESGMPNNRFLAERTGGTYSTLKVQPAELEDSGVYFCASSPTEEAFFGQGTRLTVV.

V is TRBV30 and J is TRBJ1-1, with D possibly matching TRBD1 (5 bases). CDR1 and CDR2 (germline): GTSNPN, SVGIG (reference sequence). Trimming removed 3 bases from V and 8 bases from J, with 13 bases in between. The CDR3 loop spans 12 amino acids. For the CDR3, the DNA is TGTGCCTGGAGCCCCGGGGGGTCAGAAGCTTTCTTT. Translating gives CAWSPGGSEAFF.

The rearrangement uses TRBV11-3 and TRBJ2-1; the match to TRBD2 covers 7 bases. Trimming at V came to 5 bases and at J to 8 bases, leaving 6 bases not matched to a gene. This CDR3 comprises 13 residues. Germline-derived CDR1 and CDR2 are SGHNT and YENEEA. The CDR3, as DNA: TGTGCCAGCAGCCAAGGGAGGGTCTATGAGCAGTTCTTC. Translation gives CASSQGRVYEQFF.

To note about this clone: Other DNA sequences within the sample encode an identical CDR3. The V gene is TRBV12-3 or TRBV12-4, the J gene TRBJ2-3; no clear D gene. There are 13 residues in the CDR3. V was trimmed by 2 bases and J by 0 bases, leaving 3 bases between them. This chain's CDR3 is CASSLPSTDTQYF. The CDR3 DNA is TGTGCCAGCAGTTTACCTAGCACAGATACGCAGTATTTT.

The CDR3 coding sequence is TGTGCCAGCAGCGTTGGACAGTATGGCTACACCTTC. It encodes CASSVGQYGYTF. This chain connects TRBV9 to TRBJ1-2; D possibly corresponds to TRBD1 (6 bases). V lost 2 bases and J lost 5, with 7 bases in between. The CDR3 is 12 residues long. Looked up from germline, CDR1 is SGDLS and CDR2 is YYNGEE.